Presented here are 15 T cell receptor beta chains from one specimen sequenced in a study of T-cell reconstitution after alpha-beta-depleted transplantation in children. Unique molecular identifiers were incorporated during preparation of the TCRbeta library. TCRdb reanalysed the PCR reads using MiXCR and keeps one entry per CDR3 protein. The sample consists of about 16,000 distinct CDR3 sequences, just over 5% of them appearing once. Source: PBMCs, taken before TCRalphabeta/CD19-depleted stem cell transplant. These receptor sequences come from a boy younger than 18 with acute lymphoblastic leukemia, due to receive a stem cell transplant.

In this sample, this clonotype is medium-sized. The chain employs TRBV18 and TRBJ1-1; no reliable D call. The CDR3 spans 13 residues. The V end was cut by 2 bases, the J end by 1 base, with 5 bases between. The germline V gene encodes CDR1 KGHSH and CDR2 LQKENI. CDR3 residues: CASSPSQNTEAFF. The CDR3 coding sequence is TGTGCCAGCTCACCAAGTCAGAACACTGAAGCTTTCTTT. Supplemented by reference TRBV18 and TRBJ1-1, the full variable domain reads NAGVMQNPRHLVRRRGQEARLRCSPMKGHSHVYWYRQLPEEGLKFMVYLQKENIIDESGMPKERFSAEFPKEGPSILRIQQVVRGDSAAYFCASSPSQNTEAFFGQGTRLTVV.

This clonotype was recorded at least ten times. The chain employs TRBV20-1 and TRBJ2-3; 11 bases agree with TRBD2. With 1 base clipped from V and 4 bases from J, the junction kept 7 bases outside the gene matches. The CDR3 covers 16 residues. Germline CDR1 DFQATT, CDR2 SNEGSKA (reference sequence). CDR3 sequence (DNA): TGCAGTGCTAGAGCGTACCTAGCGGGGGGACCAGATACGCAGTATTTT. Translated, it gives CSARAYLAGGPDTQYF.

This clonotype was seen repeatedly, ten times or more. The chain's CDR3 is CASREGSGANVLTF. For the CDR3, the DNA is TGTGCCAGCAGAGAGGGCTCTGGGGCCAACGTCCTGACTTTC. The V call is TRBV21-1, the J call TRBJ2-6. TRBV21-1 is assigned pseudogene status. This CDR3 has 14 residues.

The sample holds many counts of this clonotype. The V gene is TRBV4-1, the J gene TRBJ1-6, with TRBD1 matching 8 bases. The CDR3 length is 16 residues. The V gene end was trimmed by 2 bases and the J gene end by 5 bases; junction bases not matched to a gene: 5. Per the germline V gene, CDR1 is MGHRA and CDR2 is YSYEKL. CDR3 amino acids: CASSQRDRTNNSPLHF. The CDR3, as DNA: TGCGCCAGCAGCCAAAGGGACAGGACAAATAATTCACCCCTCCACTTT.

This clonotype was found many times. CDR3 coding DNA: TGTGCCACCAGCAGACCGACCGAAGAGACCCAGTACTTC. Protein sequence: CATSRPTEETQYF. The chain has TRBV15 and TRBJ2-5; D gene uncertain. The V end was cut by 2 bases, the J end by 3 bases, with 7 bases between. The CDR3 is 13 amino acids. CDR1 and CDR2 from the germline V gene are LNHNV and YYDKDF (reference sequence).

This clonotype was seen a handful of times. V is TRBV5-4 and J is TRBJ2-6; D is ambiguous. Germline V gene sequence: CDR1 SGHNT, CDR2 YYREEE (reference sequence). Trimming shortened V by 1 base and J by 2 bases, and 7 bases separated the two germline ends. The CDR3 has 15 amino acids. CDR3 sequence: CASSLSIAGANVLTF. CDR3 sequence (DNA): TGTGCCAGCAGCTTGTCCATCGCTGGGGCCAACGTCCTGACTTTC.

Ten or more counts support this clonotype. The rearrangement joins TRBV2 to TRBJ1-5; D may be TRBD1 (6 bases). The CDR3 loop spans 15 amino acids. Per germline, CDR1 SNHLY and CDR2 FYNNEI. Trimming pared 6 bases from V and 3 bases from J, leaving 15 bases between. The CDR3 sequence: CASRFRTATNQPQHF. The CDR3 coding sequence is TGTGCCAGCAGATTCAGGACAGCTACCAATCAGCCCCAGCATTTT.

The sample holds many counts of this clonotype. The rearrangement links TRBV5-1 to TRBJ1-6, with unresolved D. Trimming pared 0 bases from V and 7 bases from J, leaving 11 bases between. The CDR3 sequence is 15 residues long. Germline V lookup: CDR1 SGHRS, CDR2 YFSETQ. The CDR3 DNA reads as TGCGCCAGCAGCTTGGCGTGGCAGGAAAATTCACCCCTCCACTTT. Residues: CASSLAWQENSPLHF.

The sample holds many counts of this clonotype. The V gene is TRBV28, the J gene TRBJ2-1; perhaps TRBD1 as D (5 bases). The CDR3 is 15 amino acids. The V gene lost 9 bases and the J gene lost 0 bases, with 15 bases spanning the gap. Germline V gives CDR1 MDHEN, CDR2 SYDVKM. CDR3 bases: TGTGCCAGTAGCCAGTTGACAGTCTCCTACAATGAGCAGTTCTTC. It encodes CASSQLTVSYNEQFF.

This clonotype was detected many times. The chain is built from TRBV7-6 and TRBJ2-7; 8 nucleotides line up with TRBD1. This CDR3 comprises 14 residues. Germline lookup yields CDR1 SGHVS and CDR2 FNYEAQ. The J segment lost 6 bases and the V segment lost 3 bases, leaving 7 bases of the junction unmatched. The CDR3 region is CASSLARGPSEQYF. CDR3 bases: TGTGCCAGCAGCTTGGCCAGGGGGCCTTCCGAGCAGTACTTC.

This clonotype is classed as medium-sized. The CDR3 DNA is TGTGCCAGCAGTTCACGGAGACAGGGGATCACCTACGAGCAGTACTTC. This sequence encodes CASSSRRQGITYEQYF. This chain joins TRBV6-5 and TRBJ2-7, with 8 bases fitting TRBD1. V shed 4 bases and J 2 bases; nucleotides not matched to a gene: 10. Germline CDR1 is MNHEY and CDR2 is SVGAGI. The CDR3 contains 16 residues.

Ten or more counts support this clonotype. The chain employs TRBV20-1 and TRBJ1-2; no definite D call. This CDR3 spans 13 amino acids. CDR1 is DFQATT, CDR2 SNEGSKA, per germline (reference sequence). The V and J ends lost 6 bases and 0 bases respectively, with 11 bases between them. CDR3 loop: CSAEATPNYGYTF. CDR3 in DNA: TGCAGTGCAGAGGCGACACCTAACTATGGCTACACCTTC.

This clonotype has a count of ten or more. V is TRBV6-5 and J is TRBJ1-2; D is uncertain. The CDR3 consists of 15 residues. Germline CDR1 and CDR2: MNHEY and SVGAGI. Trimming cost V 6 bases and J 2 bases, with 16 bases left between them. The CDR3: CASRTMLDGNYGYTF. DNA of the CDR3: TGTGCCAGCAGGACGATGCTGGACGGAAACTATGGCTACACCTTC.

The rearrangement joins TRBV4-2 to TRBJ2-7; 9 nucleotides agree with TRBD1. The CDR3 covers 14 residues. CDR1 and CDR2 from the germline V gene are LGHNA and YNFKEQ. With 3 bases clipped from V and 3 bases from J, the junction kept 3 bases outside the gene matches. The CDR3, as DNA: TGTGCCAGCAGCCAGGGGGACAGGGACTACGAGCAGTACTTC. Encoded protein: CASSQGDRDYEQYF.

In this sample, this clonotype turned up many times. The gene calls are TRBV5-1 and TRBJ2-3; D might be TRBD2 (6 bases). V was cut by 6 bases and J by 2 bases, with 16 bases left in between. Germline V gene sequence: CDR1 SGHRS, CDR2 YFSETQ. The CDR3 has 15 amino acids. In DNA form, the CDR3 reads TGCGCCAGCACCTCTAAAGGGACTTACACAGATACGCAGTATTTT. Amino acid sequence: CASTSKGTYTDTQYF.